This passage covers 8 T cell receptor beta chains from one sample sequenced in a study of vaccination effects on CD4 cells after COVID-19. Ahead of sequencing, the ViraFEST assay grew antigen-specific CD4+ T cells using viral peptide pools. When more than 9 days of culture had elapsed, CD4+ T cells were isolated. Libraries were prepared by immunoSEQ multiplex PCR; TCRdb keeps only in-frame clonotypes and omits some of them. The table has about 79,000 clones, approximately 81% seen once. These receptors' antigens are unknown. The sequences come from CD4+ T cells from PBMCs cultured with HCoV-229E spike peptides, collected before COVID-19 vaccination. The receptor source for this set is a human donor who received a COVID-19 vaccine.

The CDR3 spells CASSFTPGNYGYTF. DNA of the CDR3: TGTGCCAGCAGTTTCACCCCAGGGAACTATGGCTACACCTTC. This chain uses TRBV28 with TRBJ1-2, with D maybe TRBD1 (5 bases). The CDR3 sequence is 14 residues long. The ends were cut back, 3 bases at V and 2 bases at J, with 10 bases in the middle. Per the germline V gene, CDR1 is MDHEN and CDR2 is SYDVKM.

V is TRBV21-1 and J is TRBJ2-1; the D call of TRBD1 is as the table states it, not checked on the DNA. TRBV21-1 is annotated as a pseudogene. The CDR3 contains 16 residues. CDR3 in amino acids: CASSKGGGTGLNEQFF. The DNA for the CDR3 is TGTGCCAGCAGCAAAGGGGGAGGGACAGGGCTCAATGAGCAGTTCTTC.

Here the CDR3 reads CASSLVTTTGELFF. CDR3 nucleotides: TGCGCCAGCAGCTTGGTCACGACGACCGGGGAGCTGTTTTTT. The V and J genes are TRBV5-1 and TRBJ2-2; D not certain. This CDR3 has 14 amino acids. The germline V gene has CDR1 SGHRS and CDR2 YFSETQ. Trimming took 0 bases from V and 5 from J, leaving 8 bases between them.

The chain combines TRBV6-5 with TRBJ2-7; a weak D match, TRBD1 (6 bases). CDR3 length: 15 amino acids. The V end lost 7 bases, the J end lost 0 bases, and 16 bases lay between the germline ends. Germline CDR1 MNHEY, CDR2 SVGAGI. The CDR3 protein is CASKMGAASSYEQYV. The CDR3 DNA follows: TGTGCCAGCAAGATGGGGGCAGCAAGCTCCTACGAGCAGTACGTC.

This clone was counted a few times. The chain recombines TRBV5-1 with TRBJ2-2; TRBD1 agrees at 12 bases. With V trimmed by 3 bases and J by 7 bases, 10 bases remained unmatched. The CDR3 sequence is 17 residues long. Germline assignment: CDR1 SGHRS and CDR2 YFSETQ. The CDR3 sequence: CASSSGTGGASVGELFF. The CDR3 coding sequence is TGCGCCAGCAGCTCCGGGACAGGGGGCGCTTCGGTCGGGGAGCTGTTTTTT.

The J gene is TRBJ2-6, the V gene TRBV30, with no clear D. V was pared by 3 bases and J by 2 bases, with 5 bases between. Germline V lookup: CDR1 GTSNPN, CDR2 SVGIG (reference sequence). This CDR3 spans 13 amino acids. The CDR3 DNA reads TGTGCCTGGAGACAGACTGGGGCCAACGTCCTGACTTTC. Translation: CAWRQTGANVLTF.

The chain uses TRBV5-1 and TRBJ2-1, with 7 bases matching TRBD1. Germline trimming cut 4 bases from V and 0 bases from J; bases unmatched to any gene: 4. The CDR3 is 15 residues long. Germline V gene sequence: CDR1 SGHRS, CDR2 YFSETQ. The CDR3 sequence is CASSVGQISYNEQFF. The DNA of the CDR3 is TGCGCCAGCAGCGTGGGACAGATCTCCTACAATGAGCAGTTCTTC. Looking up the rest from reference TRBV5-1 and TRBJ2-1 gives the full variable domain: KAGVTQTPRYLIKTRGQQVTLSCSPISGHRSVSWYQQTPGQGLQFLFEYFSETQRNKGNFPGRFSGRQFSNSRSEMNVSTLELGDSALYLCASSVGQISYNEQFFGPGTRLTVL.

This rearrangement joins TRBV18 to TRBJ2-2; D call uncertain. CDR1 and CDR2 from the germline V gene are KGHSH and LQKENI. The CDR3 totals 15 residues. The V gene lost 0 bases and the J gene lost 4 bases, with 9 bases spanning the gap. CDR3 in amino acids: CASSPPAVATGELFF. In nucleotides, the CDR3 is TGTGCCAGCTCACCACCGGCGGTGGCCACCGGGGAGCTGTTTTTT.